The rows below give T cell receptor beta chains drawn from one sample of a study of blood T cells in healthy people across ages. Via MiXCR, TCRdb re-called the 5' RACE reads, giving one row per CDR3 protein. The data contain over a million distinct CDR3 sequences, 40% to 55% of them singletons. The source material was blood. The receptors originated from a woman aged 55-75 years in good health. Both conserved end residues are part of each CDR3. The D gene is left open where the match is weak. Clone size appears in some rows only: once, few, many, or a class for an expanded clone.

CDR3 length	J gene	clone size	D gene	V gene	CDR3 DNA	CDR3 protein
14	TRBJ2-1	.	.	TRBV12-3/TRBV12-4	TGTGCCAGCAAGGAGGCTGGACCTGTCAATGAGCAGTTCTTC	CASKEAGPVNEQFF
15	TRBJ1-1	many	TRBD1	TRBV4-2	TGTGCCAGCAGCCAAGCCCGGACAGGGGGCACTGAAGCTTTCTTT	CASSQARTGGTEAFF
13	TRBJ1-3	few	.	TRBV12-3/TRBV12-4	TGTGCCAGCAGTTTCACATCTGGAAACACCATATATTTT	CASSFTSGNTIYF
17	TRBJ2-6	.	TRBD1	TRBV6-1	TGTGCCAGCAGTGAATCCTGGACAGGGGTTGGGGCCAACGTCCTGACTTTC	CASSESWTGVGANVLTF
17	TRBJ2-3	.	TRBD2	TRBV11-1	TGTGCCAGCAGCCCCCGGACTAGCGGGAGGGCCATAGATACGCAGTATTTT	CASSPRTSGRAIDTQYF
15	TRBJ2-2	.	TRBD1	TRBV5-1	TGCGCCAGCAGCCTAACAACAGGGGGCAACGGGGAGCTGTTTTTT	CASSLTTGGNGELFF
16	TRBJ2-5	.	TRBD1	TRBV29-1	TGCAGCGTTTGGGCAGGGGGTTTTCCCCATGGGGAGACCCAGTACTTC	CSVWAGGFPHGETQYF
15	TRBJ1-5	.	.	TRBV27	TGTGCCAGCAGTTTGAGGGGGGACATCTATCAGCCCCAGCATTTT	CASSLRGDIYQPQHF
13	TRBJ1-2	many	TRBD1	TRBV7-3	TGTGCCAGCAGTCCGGGACAGACATATGGCTACACCTTC	CASSPGQTYGYTF
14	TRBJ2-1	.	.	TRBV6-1	TGTGCCAGCAGTTCGCTAGTTACCAACAATGAGCAGTTCTTC	CASSSLVTNNEQFF
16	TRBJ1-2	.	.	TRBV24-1	TGTGCCACCAGTGATTATCGCGGCGGTTCTAACTATGGCTACACCTTC	CATSDYRGGSNYGYTF
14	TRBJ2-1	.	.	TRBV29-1	TGCAGCGTGGGGTCCAGGGACTCCTACAATGAGCAGTTCTTC	CSVGSRDSYNEQFF
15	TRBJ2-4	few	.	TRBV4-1	TGCGCCAGCAGCAGTATCGAACCGGAGGGAAACATTCAGTACTTC	CASSSIEPEGNIQYF
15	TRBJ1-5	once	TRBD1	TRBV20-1	TGCAGTGCTACCCGAACAGGGGGCAGTATTCAGCCCCAGCATTTT	CSATRTGGSIQPQHF
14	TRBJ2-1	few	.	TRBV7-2	TGTGCCAGCAGCCAAGGGATAAGCTACAATGAGCAGTTCTTC	CASSQGISYNEQFF
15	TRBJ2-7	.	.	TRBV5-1	TGCGCCAGCAGCTCCCCCGACGCTTTTTCGTCCGAGCAGTACTTC	CASSSPDAFSSEQYF
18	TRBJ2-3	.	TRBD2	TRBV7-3	TGTGCCAGTAGCAAGATAGCGGGAGGGCCAGGTGGCACAGATACGCAGTATTTT	CASSKIAGGPGGTDTQYF
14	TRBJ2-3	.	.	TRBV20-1	TGCAGTGCTAGCGCGGGCGCGCTGCCAGATACGCAGTATTTT	CSASAGALPDTQYF
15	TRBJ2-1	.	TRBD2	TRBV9	TGTGCCAGCAGCCTTGGGACTAGCGAAATAAATGAGCAGTTCTTC	CASSLGTSEINEQFF
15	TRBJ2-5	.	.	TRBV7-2	TGTGCCAGCAGCTTAGGACAGACCCCTTCAGAGACCCAGTACTTC	CASSLGQTPSETQYF
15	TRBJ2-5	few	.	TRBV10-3	TGTGCCATCAGTCCAAATACCTTGGGGCGCCGGGCCCAGTACTTC	CAISPNTLGRRAQYF
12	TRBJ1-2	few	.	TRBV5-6	TGTGCCAGCAGAACCGGGCCAGGGGGCTACACCTTC	CASRTGPGGYTF
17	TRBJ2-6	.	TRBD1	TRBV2	TGTGCCAGCAGCGGGGACAGGCCCTCCTCTGGGGCCAACGTCCTGACTTTC	CASSGDRPSSGANVLTF
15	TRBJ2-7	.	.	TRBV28	TGTGCCAGCAGTTTCTATCTTCAATCCTCCTACGAGCAGTACTTC	CASSFYLQSSYEQYF
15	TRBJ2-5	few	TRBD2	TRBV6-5	TGTGCCAGCAGTTATAGCGGGAGCATTTCGGAGACCCAGTACTTC	CASSYSGSISETQYF
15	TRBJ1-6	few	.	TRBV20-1	TGCAGTGCTAGTATCCAGGCTGTCCGCAATTCACCCCTCCACTTT	CSASIQAVRNSPLHF
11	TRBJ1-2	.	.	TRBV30	TGTGCCTGGAGGGGTTCTGGTGGCTACACCTTC	CAWRGSGGYTF
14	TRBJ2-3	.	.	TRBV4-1	TGCGCCAGCAGCCAAGCGGGAGCATCCGATACGCAGTATTTT	CASSQAGASDTQYF
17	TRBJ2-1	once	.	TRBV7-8	TGTGCCAGCAGCTACGACCTTCGGGGGACGGGCACGGATGAGCAGTTCTTC	CASSYDLRGTGTDEQFF
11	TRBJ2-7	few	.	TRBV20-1	TGCAGTGCTCTCCGGGTTCGCGAGCAGTACTTC	CSALRVREQYF
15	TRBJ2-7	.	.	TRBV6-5	TGTGCCAGCAGTTACAGCAGAACTCAAGGCTACGAGCAGTACTTC	CASSYSRTQGYEQYF
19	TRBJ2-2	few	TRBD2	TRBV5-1	TGCGCCAGCAGCTCGGAGGTAGCGGGAGAGTACTTGAACACCGGGGAGCTGTTTTTT	CASSSEVAGEYLNTGELFF
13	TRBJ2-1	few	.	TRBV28	TGTGCCAGCAGTGTAGCTAGGACCAATGAGCAGTTCTTC	CASSVARTNEQFF
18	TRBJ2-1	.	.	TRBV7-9	TGTGCCAGCAGCTTAGAGGCAGGATGGGGGGCCTCCTACAATGAGCAGTTCTTC	CASSLEAGWGASYNEQFF
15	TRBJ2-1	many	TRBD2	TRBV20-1	TGCAGTGCGAGAACCACTAGCGGGATAGGTGGTGAGCAGTTCTTC	CSARTTSGIGGEQFF
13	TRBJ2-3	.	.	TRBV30	TGTGCCTGGAGTAGGGGCCACACAGATACGCAGTATTTT	CAWSRGHTDTQYF
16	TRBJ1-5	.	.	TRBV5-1	TGCGCCAGCAGCCCGGCGGGCGGGGGGAGCAATCAGCCCCAGCATTTT	CASSPAGGGSNQPQHF
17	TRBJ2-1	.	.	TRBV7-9	TGTGCCAGCGGCGTTACCGGGACCCCGCTGGAGGGTAATGAGCAGTTCTTC	CASGVTGTPLEGNEQFF
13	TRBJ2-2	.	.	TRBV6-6	TGTGCCGCCCCAAAGGGGTGGCCCGGGGAGCTGTTTTTT	CAAPKGWPGELFF
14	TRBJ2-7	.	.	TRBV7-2	TGTGCCAGCACCCCACAGACCCTGTCCTACGAGCAGTACTTC	CASTPQTLSYEQYF
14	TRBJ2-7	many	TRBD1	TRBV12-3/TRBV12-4	TGTGCCAGCAGTTCAACAGGGGGTCCCTACGAGCAGTACTTC	CASSSTGGPYEQYF
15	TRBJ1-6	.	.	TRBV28	TGTGCCAGCAGTTCACCCGGCTTTGGGGATTCACCCCTCCACTTT	CASSSPGFGDSPLHF
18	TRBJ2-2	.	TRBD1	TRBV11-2	TGTGCCAGCAGCTTACCCCGGACAGGGGCCACGAACACCAGGGAGCTGTTTTTT	CASSLPRTGATNTRELFF
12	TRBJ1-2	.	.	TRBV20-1	TGCAGCGCTACAATAGGGGACTATGGCTACACCTTC	CSATIGDYGYTF
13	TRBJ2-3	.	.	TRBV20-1	TGCAGTGCTAGAGAGCTGAGGACAGATACGCAGTATTTT	CSARELRTDTQYF
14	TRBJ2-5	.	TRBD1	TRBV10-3	TGTGCCATCAGGGACACAGGGGGCGAAGAGACCCAGTACTTC	CAIRDTGGEETQYF
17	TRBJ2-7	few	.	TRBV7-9	TGTGCCAGCAGCCCCAGGCGCCGCGACAGGAGTTCCTACGAGCAGTACTTC	CASSPRRRDRSSYEQYF